Below, 24 T cell receptor beta chains from the same sample are listed, as sequenced in a study of shared clonotypes between healthy human individuals. Profiled with immunoSEQ multiplex PCR; TCRdb holds only in-frame clones, not every one. The sample carries roughly 2.4 million clones, 90% to 97% recorded once. Specimen: naive CD4+ T cells sorted from blood. Described subset: CD45RA+ positively selected. The receptors derive from a man aged 18 to 35 in good health.

J is TRBJ1-2 and V is TRBV7-9; TRBD1 matches at 8 bases. The CDR3 is made up of 13 amino acids. The V gene's germline CDR1 is SEHNR and CDR2 FQNEAQ (reference sequence). V lost 4 bases to trimming and J lost 8 bases; unmatched junction nucleotides: 6. The CDR3 bases are TGTGCCAGCAGCTCAGGACAGGGACGCGGCTACACCTTC. This gives the protein CASSSGQGRGYTF.

The chain has TRBV27 and TRBJ2-2, with 14 bases fitting TRBD2. The trim removed 8 bases at V and 2 bases at J, leaving 4 bases unmatched. Germline assignment: CDR1 MNHEY and CDR2 SMNVEV (reference sequence). The CDR3 is 16 residues long. CDR3 sequence: CASGLAGGPNTGELFF. In nucleotides, the CDR3 is TGTGCCAGCGGACTAGCGGGAGGACCAAACACCGGGGAGCTGTTTTTT.

The chain links TRBV7-9 to TRBJ1-1; D not resolved. CDR1 and CDR2 from the germline V gene are SEHNR and FQNEAQ (reference sequence). V shed 6 bases and J shed 2 bases, with 13 bases lying between them. This CDR3 is built from 14 residues. CDR3 DNA sequence: TGTGCCAGCAGTCTCACGCAGCTAAACACTGAAGCTTTCTTT. Translated, it gives CASSLTQLNTEAFF.

This clone was detected once. The V gene is TRBV10-2, the J gene TRBJ2-4; D is perhaps TRBD1 or TRBD2 (5 bases each). CDR1 and CDR2 from the germline V gene are WSHSY and SAAADI. This CDR3 contains 11 residues. Trimming pared 2 bases from V and 10 bases from J, leaving 6 bases between. Here the CDR3 reads CASSEGGIQYF. Here the CDR3 DNA reads TGCGCCAGCAGTGAGGGGGGAATTCAGTACTTC.

This rearrangement joins TRBV7-2 to TRBJ1-5; D call uncertain. The CDR3 spans 14 residues. CDR1 is SGHTA, CDR2 FQGNSA, per germline. The ends were cut back, 3 bases at V and 0 bases at J, with 6 bases in the middle. Here the CDR3 reads CASSFGNSNQPQHF. CDR3 sequence (DNA): TGTGCCAGCAGCTTCGGAAATAGCAATCAGCCCCAGCATTTT.

V usage is TRBV10-3 and J usage is TRBJ2-7, with D perhaps TRBD2 (5 bases). Germline lookup yields CDR1 ENHRY and CDR2 SYGVKD. The V and J ends lost 2 bases and 3 bases respectively, with 11 bases between them. This CDR3 comprises 14 residues. The CDR3, as DNA: TGTGCCATCAGTGAGAAGGACGGGAACTACGAGCAGTACTTC. Translation gives CAISEKDGNYEQYF.

This CDR3 is CASSFPTGMVHEQYF. The CDR3 region has the DNA TGTGCCAGCAGTTTCCCGACAGGGATGGTCCACGAGCAGTACTTC. This chain joins TRBV6-5 and TRBJ2-7; 7 nucleotides agree with TRBD1. CDR1 MNHEY and CDR2 SVGAGI come from the germline V gene. J gave up 5 bases and V 4 bases, and 11 bases lay outside the gene matches. The CDR3 has 15 amino acids.

V gene TRBV19 combines with J gene TRBJ2-5, with TRBD2 matching over 7 bases. The CDR3 runs to 14 residues. V dropped 10 bases and J dropped 2; count of bases not matched to a gene: 10. Germline CDR1 and CDR2: LNHDA and SQIVND (reference sequence). The DNA for the CDR3 is TGTGCCACTAGAACGCGGGGGAAGCAAGAGACCCAGTACTTC. Residues: CATRTRGKQETQYF.

V and J are TRBV5-6 and TRBJ1-5, with D tentatively TRBD1 (6 bases). The CDR3 length is 17 residues. Trimming left V 5 bases short and J 3 bases short, with 21 bases between. Looked up from germline, CDR1 is SGHDT and CDR2 is YYEEEE. CDR3 bases: TGTGCCAGCAGTTCCACCCCCTCAGGGGTGGACAATCAGCCCCAGCATTTT. Translating gives CASSSTPSGVDNQPQHF.

The chain links TRBV29-1 to TRBJ2-3; tentatively, D is TRBD1 (5 bases). Trimming removed 0 bases at V and 5 bases at J, with 15 bases between. The CDR3 covers 15 residues. Germline assignment: CDR1 SQVTM and CDR2 ANQGSEA. The CDR3 loop is CSVEDWGLLEDTQYF. CDR3 coding DNA: TGCAGCGTTGAAGATTGGGGCCTGTTGGAAGATACGCAGTATTTT.

The rearrangement uses TRBV30 and TRBJ1-4, with D possibly being TRBD1 (5 bases). The CDR3 totals 15 residues. V lost 1 base to trimming and J lost 3 bases, with 12 bases between them. Germline V CDR1 and CDR2: GTSNPN, SVGIG (reference sequence). The CDR3 is CAWSALMGANEKLFF. The CDR3 nucleotides are TGTGCCTGGAGTGCCTTGATGGGGGCTAATGAAAAACTGTTTTTT. The variable domain in full, completed from reference TRBV30 and TRBJ1-4, reads SQTIHQWPATLVQPVGSPLSLECTVEGTSNPNLYWYRQAAGRGLQLLFYSVGIGQISSEVPQNLSASRPQDRQFILSSKKLLLSDSGFYLCAWSALMGANEKLFFGSGTQLSVL.

For the CDR3, the DNA is TGTGCCAGCAGCTTAGCCCCAGAGAATCAGCCCCAGCATTTT. Its protein product is CASSLAPENQPQHF. The chain joins TRBV11-2 to TRBJ1-5; D not resolved. Germline assignment: CDR1 SGHAT and CDR2 FQNNGV. CDR3 length: 14 residues. The V gene lost 1 base and the J gene lost 4 bases, with 8 bases spanning the gap.

The genes are TRBV5-1 and TRBJ2-6; D gene unclear. Per the germline V gene, CDR1 is SGHRS and CDR2 is YFSETQ. V dropped 7 bases and J dropped 0 bases, with 11 bases sitting between them. The CDR3 runs 15 residues. In DNA, the CDR3 is TGCGCCAGCGCCGGCGGATCCTCTGGGGCCAACGTCCTGACTTTC. The encoded protein is CASAGGSSGANVLTF. The full variable domain, in which reference TRBV5-1 and TRBJ2-6 provide the parts outside the CDR3, is KAGVTQTPRYLIKTRGQQVTLSCSPISGHRSVSWYQQTPGQGLQFLFEYFSETQRNKGNFPGRFSGRQFSNSRSEMNVSTLELGDSALYLCASAGGSSGANVLTFGAGSRLTVL.

This chain links TRBV29-1 with TRBJ2-5; D is tentatively TRBD1 or TRBD2 (5 bases each). Germline-derived CDR1 and CDR2 are SQVTM and ANQGSEA. Trimming left V 4 bases short and J 4 bases short, with 13 bases between. CDR3 length equals 13 residues. The CDR3 bases are TGCAGCGTTGTTAGGGGAGATGGAGAGACCCAGTACTTC. Translating gives CSVVRGDGETQYF. Full variable domain (rest looked up from reference TRBV29-1 and TRBJ2-5): SAVISQKPSRDICQRGTSLTIQCQVDSQVTMMFWYRQQPGQSLTLIATANQGSEATYESGFVIDKFPISRPNLTFSTLTVSNMSPEDSSIYLCSVVRGDGETQYFGPGTRLLVL.

The chain carries TRBV29-1 and TRBJ1-1; D unresolved. The CDR3 has 12 residues. CDR1 and CDR2 from the germline V gene are SQVTM and ANQGSEA. The germline V and J ends were trimmed by 8 bases and 0 bases, with 10 bases remaining between them. CDR3 residues: CSSGYMNTEAFF. In DNA form, the CDR3 reads TGCAGCTCGGGGTACATGAACACTGAAGCTTTCTTT.

The rearrangement uses TRBV30 and TRBJ2-3, with D hard to call. The V end lost 2 bases, the J end lost 0 bases, and 6 bases lay between the germline ends. From germline, CDR1 is GTSNPN and CDR2 SVGIG (reference sequence). CDR3 length: 13 amino acids. The CDR3 loop is CAWSQLSTDTQYF. The CDR3 DNA follows: TGTGCCTGGAGTCAACTAAGCACAGATACGCAGTATTTT.

This sequence joins TRBV14 and TRBJ2-7, with D unclear. The CDR3 contains 14 residues. V was cut by 4 bases and J by 0 bases, with 10 bases left in between. CDR1 is SGHDN, CDR2 FVKESK, per germline. The CDR3 DNA sequence: TGTGCCAGCAGCCCCCGGCCTAGCTCCTACGAGCAGTACTTC. It specifies CASSPRPSSYEQYF.

The V gene is TRBV30, the J gene TRBJ2-1; D unresolved. Trimming removed 5 bases from V and 5 bases from J, with 7 bases in between. Per the germline V gene, CDR1 is GTSNPN and CDR2 is SVGIG (reference sequence). The CDR3 is 11 amino acids. The DNA for the CDR3 is TGTGCCTGGGATTTCAACAATGAGCAGTTCTTC. Protein: CAWDFNNEQFF.

The chain is built from TRBV6-5 and TRBJ2-1; D could derive from TRBD1 or TRBD2 (6 bases each). Germline assignment: CDR1 MNHEY and CDR2 SVGAGI. Trimming removed 7 bases from V and 9 bases from J, with 13 bases in between. CDR3 length equals 12 residues. The CDR3 bases are TGTGCCAGCACCAAGGGGGGTGGTGAGCAGTTCTTC. Translating it yields CASTKGGGEQFF.

The chain uses TRBV6-1 and TRBJ1-6; the D is unclear. The CDR3 extends over 14 amino acids. Trimming stripped 0 bases from V and 6 bases from J, with 6 bases between. Germline V gene data show CDR1 as MNHNS and CDR2 as SASEGT. This CDR3 reads CASSEAGLNSPLHF. The CDR3 DNA follows: TGTGCCAGCAGTGAAGCCGGCCTTAATTCACCCCTCCACTTT.

The V call is TRBV7-9, the J call TRBJ2-5; a possible D gene is TRBD1 (6 bases). The V gene lost 8 bases and the J gene lost 1 base, with 17 bases spanning the gap. Germline CDR1 SEHNR, CDR2 FQNEAQ (reference sequence). The CDR3 spans 15 residues. The CDR3: CASSPGVGLQETQYF. The CDR3 bases are TGTGCCAGCTCACCAGGGGTAGGGCTCCAAGAGACCCAGTACTTC.

The chain employs TRBV5-4 and TRBJ2-1, with 8 bases matching TRBD1. V shed 4 bases, J shed 3 bases, and the junction held 6 bases outside the gene matches. This CDR3 contains 15 residues. The germline V gene encodes CDR1 SGHNT and CDR2 YYREEE (reference sequence). Here the CDR3 reads CASSAGTGYYNEQFF. CDR3 bases: TGTGCCAGCAGCGCCGGGACAGGATACTACAATGAGCAGTTCTTC.

This clone was seen just once. The chain uses TRBV29-1 and TRBJ2-5; tentative D call: TRBD2 (5 bases). V shed 3 bases and J shed 0 bases, with 11 bases lying between them. This CDR3 is 14 amino acids long. Germline loops: CDR1 SQVTM, CDR2 ANQGSEA. Here the CDR3 DNA reads TGCAGCGTTGAGAGGGAACGACACCAAGAGACCCAGTACTTC. Amino acids: CSVERERHQETQYF.

Comments on this clone: This specimen includes other DNA sequences encoding the same CDR3. This sequence joins TRBV5-1 and TRBJ2-3; 7 bases align to TRBD2. The junction had 2 bases not matched to a gene; V was cut back by 0 bases and J by 1 base. The CDR3 loop spans 15 amino acids. Germline CDR1 and CDR2: SGHRS and YFSETQ. The DNA of the CDR3 is TGCGCCAGCAGCTTGGAGGCGGGAGGCACAGATACGCAGTATTTT. This codes for CASSLEAGGTDTQYF.